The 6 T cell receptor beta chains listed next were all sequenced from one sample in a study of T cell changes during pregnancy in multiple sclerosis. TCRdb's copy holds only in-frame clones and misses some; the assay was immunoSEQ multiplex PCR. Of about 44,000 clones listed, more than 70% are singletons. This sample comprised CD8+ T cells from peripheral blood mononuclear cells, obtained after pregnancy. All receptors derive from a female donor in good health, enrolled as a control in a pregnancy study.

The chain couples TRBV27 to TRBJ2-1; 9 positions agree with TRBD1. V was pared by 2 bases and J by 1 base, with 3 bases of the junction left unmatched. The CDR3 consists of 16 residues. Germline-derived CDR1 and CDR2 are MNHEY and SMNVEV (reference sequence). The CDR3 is CASSLTGQGSYNEQFF. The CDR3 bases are TGTGCCAGCAGTTTAACCGGACAGGGGTCCTACAATGAGCAGTTCTTC.

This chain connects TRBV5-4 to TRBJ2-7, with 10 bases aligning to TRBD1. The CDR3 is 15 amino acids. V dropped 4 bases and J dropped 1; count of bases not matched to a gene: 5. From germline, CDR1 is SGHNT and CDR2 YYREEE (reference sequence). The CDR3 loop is CASSTGTGDSYEQYF. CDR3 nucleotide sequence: TGTGCCAGCAGCACTGGGACAGGGGATTCCTACGAGCAGTACTTC.

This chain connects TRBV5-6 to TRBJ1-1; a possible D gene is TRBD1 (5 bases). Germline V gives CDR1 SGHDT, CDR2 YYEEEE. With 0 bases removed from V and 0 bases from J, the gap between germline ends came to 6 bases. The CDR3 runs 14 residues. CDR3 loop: CASSLGGMNTEAFF. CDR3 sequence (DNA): TGTGCCAGCAGCTTGGGGGGCATGAACACTGAAGCTTTCTTT.

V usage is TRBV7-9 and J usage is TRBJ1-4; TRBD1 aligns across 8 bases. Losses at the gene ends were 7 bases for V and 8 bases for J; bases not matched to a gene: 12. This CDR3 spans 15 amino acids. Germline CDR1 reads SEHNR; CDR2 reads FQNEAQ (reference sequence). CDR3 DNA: TGTGCCAGCACCATTTCGGACAGGGAGAGGGAAAAACTGTTTTTT. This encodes CASTISDREREKLFF.

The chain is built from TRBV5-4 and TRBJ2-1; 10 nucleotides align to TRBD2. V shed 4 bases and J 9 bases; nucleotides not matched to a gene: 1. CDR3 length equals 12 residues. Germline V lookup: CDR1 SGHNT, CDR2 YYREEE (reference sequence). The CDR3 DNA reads TGTGCCAGCAGCGGGACTAGCGCTGAGCAGTTCTTC. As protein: CASSGTSAEQFF.

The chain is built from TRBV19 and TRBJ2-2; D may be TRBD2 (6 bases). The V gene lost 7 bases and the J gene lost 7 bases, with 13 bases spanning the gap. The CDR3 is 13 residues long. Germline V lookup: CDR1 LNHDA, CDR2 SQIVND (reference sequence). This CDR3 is CASNLRGLGELFF. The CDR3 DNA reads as TGTGCCAGTAACTTGCGGGGACTCGGGGAGCTGTTTTTT.